These 6 T cell receptor beta chains share one sample of origin, sequenced in a study of blood T cells in healthy people across ages. Combining a sample-barcoded 5' primer with a J-beta primer mix, a second PCR ran for about 7 to 11 cycles. MiXCR was run by TCRdb on the 5' RACE reads, yielding one entry per CDR3 protein. The sample shows roughly 800,000 distinct CDR3 sequences, about 25% of them seen only once. The sample was also reused in another study, on T cells of mothers and their children.

Input material: blood. Receptor source: a boy aged 5-17 years in good health.

CDR3 sequence: CASSEFGGNTEAFF. In DNA, the CDR3 is TGTGCCAGCAGTGAATTCGGCGGGAACACTGAAGCTTTCTTT. The chain links TRBV25-1 to TRBJ1-1, with D unclear. This CDR3 region has 14 residues. V lost 1 base to trimming and J lost 1 base, with 7 bases between them. Germline V lookup: CDR1 MGHDK, CDR2 SYGVNS.

The gene calls are TRBV7-3 and TRBJ2-7, with unresolved D. Trimming removed 3 bases at V and 1 base at J, with 7 bases between. The CDR3 length is 13 residues. Per germline, CDR1 SGHTA and CDR2 FQGTGA. Here the CDR3 DNA reads TGTGCCAGCAGCTTCCACACTTCCTACGAGCAGTACTTC. Translation: CASSFHTSYEQYF.

The genes are TRBV5-1 and TRBJ1-1; 8 bases fit TRBD1. This CDR3 has 15 amino acids. CDR1 SGHRS and CDR2 YFSETQ come from the germline V gene. V dropped 4 bases and J dropped 1; count of bases not matched to a gene: 6. The CDR3 region has the DNA TGCGCCAGCAGCGGGCAGGGGGCTCGGAACACTGAAGCTTTCTTT. Its protein is CASSGQGARNTEAFF. The entire variable domain, with the rest obtained from reference TRBV5-1 and TRBJ1-1, is as follows: KAGVTQTPRYLIKTRGQQVTLSCSPISGHRSVSWYQQTPGQGLQFLFEYFSETQRNKGNFPGRFSGRQFSNSRSEMNVSTLELGDSALYLCASSGQGARNTEAFFGQGTRLTVV.

The rearrangement uses TRBV6-5 and TRBJ2-7; perhaps TRBD2 as D (5 bases). Germline-derived CDR1 and CDR2 are MNHEY and SVGAGI. Trimming removed 0 bases from V and 2 bases from J, with 8 bases in between. The CDR3 has 14 residues. CDR3 in DNA: TGTGCCAGCAGTTACTCCGGGAAAACCTACGAGCAGTACTTC. Translating it yields CASSYSGKTYEQYF.

The chain uses TRBV20-1 and TRBJ2-1; D is unclear. V shed 3 bases and J shed 1 base, with 10 bases lying between them. This CDR3 is 14 amino acids long. Germline V gives CDR1 DFQATT, CDR2 SNEGSKA (reference sequence). For the CDR3, the DNA is TGCAGTGCTAGTTTACCGTATTCCTACAATGAGCAGTTCTTC. Translated, it gives CSASLPYSYNEQFF.

This clonotype was recorded a few times. The germline gene is not matched at one end of the junction; a read error may be the cause. The rearrangement links TRBV7-9 to TRBJ2-5; either TRBD1 or TRBD2 may supply D (6 bases each). CDR3 size: 16 residues. From germline, CDR1 is SEHNR and CDR2 FQNEAQ (reference sequence). The CDR3 spells CASSEQGGRPYNEQLF. DNA for the CDR3: TGTGCCAGCAGCGAACAGGGTGGGAGGCCGTACAATGAGCAGCTCTTC.